The 5 T cell receptor beta chains below were found in one sample sequenced in a study of blood T cell repertoires in COVID-19. The table came from immunoSEQ multiplex PCR; TCRdb's copy has only in-frame clones and leaves some out. The sample includes around 84,000 clones, around 90% of them seen just once. Sequences were obtained from peripheral blood. The source of these receptors is a man older than 75 with active or convalescent COVID-19.

V is TRBV24-1 and J is TRBJ2-3; maybe TRBD2 (6 bases). V was pared by 5 bases and J by 0 bases, with 11 bases between. This CDR3 is built from 15 residues. Per germline, CDR1 KGHDR and CDR2 SFDVKD. The DNA of the CDR3 is TGTGCCACCAGTGGTCCAGGGACTAGCACAGATACGCAGTATTTT. Translation gives CATSGPGTSTDTQYF.

J is TRBJ2-3 and V is TRBV28, with D possibly being TRBD2 (5 bases). This CDR3 is built from 15 residues. V was pared by 1 base and J by 2 bases, with 10 bases between. Germline V gene sequence: CDR1 MDHEN, CDR2 SYDVKM. The CDR3 sequence: CASSLSVGVTDTQYF. As DNA, the CDR3 is TGTGCCAGCAGTTTATCAGTCGGGGTCACAGATACGCAGTATTTT.

V usage is TRBV19 and J usage is TRBJ1-5; 7 bases are a match to TRBD1. This CDR3 comprises 14 residues. The V segment lost 5 bases and the J segment 6 bases; nucleotides outside the gene matches: 7. Germline V gene sequence: CDR1 LNHDA, CDR2 SQIVND (reference sequence). The CDR3 bases are TGTGCCAGTAGTGGACAGGTGTTGAGTCAGCCCCAGCATTTT. This encodes CASSGQVLSQPQHF.

This chain joins TRBV7-2 and TRBJ2-1; a weak D match, TRBD2 (6 bases). V was trimmed by 5 bases and J by 6 bases, leaving 17 bases between them. The CDR3 contains 15 residues. Germline CDR1 SGHTA, CDR2 FQGNSA. The CDR3 protein is CASSLWVADFNEQFF. The CDR3 DNA reads as TGTGCCAGCAGCCTTTGGGTAGCGGACTTCAATGAGCAGTTCTTC.

J is TRBJ2-5 and V is TRBV9, with TRBD2 matching 10 bases. The CDR3 totals 15 residues. CDR1 and CDR2 (germline): SGDLS, YYNGEE. Trimming at V came to 0 bases and at J to 2 bases, leaving 1 base not matched to a gene. The CDR3 nucleotides read TGTGCCAGCAGCGTAGTGGGACTAGCGCAAGAGACCCAGTACTTC. Translating it yields CASSVVGLAQETQYF.